This entry features one TCR beta chain sequence. Germline CDR1 SGHVS, CDR2 FNYEAQ. The J segment lost 2 bases and the V segment lost 4 bases, leaving 4 bases of the junction unmatched. The CDR3 extends over 15 amino acids. PCR was performed using 60 Vbeta and 13 Jbeta primers. Original processing methods: Around 11 million of 80 million or so unique TCR beta chains were shared, per a later count. Here immunoSEQ multiplex PCR was the method, and the copy in TCRdb shows in-frame clones only, minus some. D and trimming come from the DNA, and the V and J calls and clone size come from that table. Among under 200,000 clones listed, 70% to 90% were seen once. The sample belongs to a study of cytomegalovirus exposure and HLA in healthy donors.

The chain recombines TRBV7-6 with TRBJ2-5; 10 nucleotides agree with TRBD2. The receptor comes from a woman aged 25 to 39 in good health and CMV-seronegative. Sequencing used PBMCs. The CDR3 DNA sequence: TGTGCCAGCAGCTCAATAGCGGGGGGACAAGAGACCCAGTACTTC. Amino acids: CASSSIAGGQETQYF.